A selection of T cell receptor beta chains follows, all from one sample in a study of neoadjuvant anti-PD-1 for oral cavity cancer. Only in-frame clones appear in the TCRdb table, and some are missing; sequencing was by immunoSEQ multiplex PCR. The data show tens of thousands of clones, around four fifths seen once. The material sequenced was PBMCs, taken before nivolumab (anti-PD-1) treatment. Every receptor here comes from a person aged 40-85 years with oral cavity squamous cell carcinoma. The CDR3 runs from the conserved cysteine through the conserved F or W. The order of the fields is CDR3 DNA, CDR3 protein, D gene, V gene, clone size, CDR3 length, J gene. D genes are given only for firm matches. Some rows have no size entry. The others give once, few or many, or a class for an expanded clone.

CDR3 DNA: TGTGCCAGCTCACCCGCCGGGAACAGGGAGGGGGAAAAACTGTTTTTT
CDR3 protein: CASSPAGNREGEKLFF
D gene: .
V gene: TRBV18
clone size: .
CDR3 length: 16
J gene: TRBJ1-4

CDR3 DNA: TGCGCCAGCAGCTGGGGACTAGCCCAAGAGACCCAGTACTTC
CDR3 protein: CASSWGLAQETQYF
D gene: TRBD2
V gene: TRBV5-1
clone size: .
CDR3 length: 14
J gene: TRBJ2-5

CDR3 DNA: TGTGCCAGCAGTTTAAATGGGGCTAGCTACGAGCAGTACTTC
CDR3 protein: CASSLNGASYEQYF
D gene: .
V gene: TRBV28
clone size: .
CDR3 length: 14
J gene: TRBJ2-7

CDR3 DNA: TGTGCCAGCAGCCCCCCCTCCCTCGGGGGGGTGGGCTCTACCTTC
CDR3 protein: CASSPPSLGGVGSTF
D gene: .
V gene: TRBV12-1
clone size: .
CDR3 length: 15
J gene: TRBJ1-2

CDR3 DNA: TGTGCCAGCAGCCTAGCGGGAGGGCCTTACAATGAGCAGTTCTTC
CDR3 protein: CASSLAGGPYNEQFF
D gene: TRBD2
V gene: TRBV9
clone size: .
CDR3 length: 15
J gene: TRBJ2-1

CDR3 DNA: TGTGCCAGCAGCGTAGAACAGGGAAAAGGTGGCACAGATACGCAGTATTTT
CDR3 protein: CASSVEQGKGGTDTQYF
D gene: .
V gene: TRBV9
clone size: once
CDR3 length: 17
J gene: TRBJ2-3

CDR3 DNA: TGTGCCAGCTCACCGACGGACATGAACACCGGGGAGCTGTTTTTT
CDR3 protein: CASSPTDMNTGELFF
D gene: .
V gene: TRBV18
clone size: few
CDR3 length: 15
J gene: TRBJ2-2

CDR3 DNA: TGTGCCAGCAGCTCCCAAGAGACCCAGTACTTC
CDR3 protein: CASSSQETQYF
D gene: .
V gene: TRBV5-4
clone size: .
CDR3 length: 11
J gene: TRBJ2-5

CDR3 DNA: TGCGCCAGCAGCTTGGAGGGGCAGTATAATTCACCCCTCCACTTT
CDR3 protein: CASSLEGQYNSPLHF
D gene: .
V gene: TRBV5-1
clone size: .
CDR3 length: 15
J gene: TRBJ1-6

CDR3 DNA: TGTGCCAGCAGCCGCGAACCGGGACAGGGTTCCCGGTATGGCTACACCTTC
CDR3 protein: CASSREPGQGSRYGYTF
D gene: TRBD1
V gene: TRBV7-2
clone size: .
CDR3 length: 17
J gene: TRBJ1-2